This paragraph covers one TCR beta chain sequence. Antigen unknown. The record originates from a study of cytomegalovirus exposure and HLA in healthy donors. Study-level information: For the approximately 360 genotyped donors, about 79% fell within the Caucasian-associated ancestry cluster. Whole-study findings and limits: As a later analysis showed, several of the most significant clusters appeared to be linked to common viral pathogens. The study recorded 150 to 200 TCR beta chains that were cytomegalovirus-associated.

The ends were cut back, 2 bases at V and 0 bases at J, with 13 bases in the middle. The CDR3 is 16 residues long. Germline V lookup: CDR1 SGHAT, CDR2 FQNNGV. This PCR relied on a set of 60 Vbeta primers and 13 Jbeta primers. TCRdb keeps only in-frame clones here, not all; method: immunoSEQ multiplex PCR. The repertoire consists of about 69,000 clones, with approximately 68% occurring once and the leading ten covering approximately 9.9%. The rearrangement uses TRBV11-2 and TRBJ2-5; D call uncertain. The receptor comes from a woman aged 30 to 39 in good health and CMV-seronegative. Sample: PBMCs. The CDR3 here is CASSLLSSHYQETQYF. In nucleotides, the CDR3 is TGTGCCAGCAGCTTATTAAGTAGTCACTACCAAGAGACCCAGTACTTC.